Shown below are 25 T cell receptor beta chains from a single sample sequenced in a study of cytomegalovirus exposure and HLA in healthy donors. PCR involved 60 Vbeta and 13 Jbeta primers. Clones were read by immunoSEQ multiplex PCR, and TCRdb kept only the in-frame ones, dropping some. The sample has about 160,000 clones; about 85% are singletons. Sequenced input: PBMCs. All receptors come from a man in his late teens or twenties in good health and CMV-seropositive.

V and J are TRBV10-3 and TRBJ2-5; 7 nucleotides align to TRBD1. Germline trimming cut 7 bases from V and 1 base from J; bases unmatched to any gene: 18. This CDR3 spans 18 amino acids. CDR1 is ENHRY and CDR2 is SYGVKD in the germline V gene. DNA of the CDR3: TGTGCCATCATTTTGGGGCCCCCAAACCGGGACAGCCAAGAGACCCAGTACTTC. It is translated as CAIILGPPNRDSQETQYF.

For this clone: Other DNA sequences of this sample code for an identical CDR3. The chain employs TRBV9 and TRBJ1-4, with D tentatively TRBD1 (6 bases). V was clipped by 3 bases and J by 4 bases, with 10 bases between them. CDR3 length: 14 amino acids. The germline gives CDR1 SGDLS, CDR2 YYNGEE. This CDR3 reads CASSETGGNEKLFF. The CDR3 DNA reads TGTGCCAGCAGCGAGACAGGAGGTAATGAAAAACTGTTTTTT.

Written as DNA, the CDR3 is TGTGCCTTCCGGGGACAGGGGGTCGGTGGCTACACCTTC. Translating it yields CAFRGQGVGGYTF. V and J are TRBV30 and TRBJ1-2, with TRBD1 matching over 11 bases. The V gene's germline CDR1 is GTSNPN and CDR2 SVGIG (reference sequence). J gave up 7 bases and V 7 bases, and 8 bases lay outside the gene matches. The CDR3 is made up of 13 amino acids.

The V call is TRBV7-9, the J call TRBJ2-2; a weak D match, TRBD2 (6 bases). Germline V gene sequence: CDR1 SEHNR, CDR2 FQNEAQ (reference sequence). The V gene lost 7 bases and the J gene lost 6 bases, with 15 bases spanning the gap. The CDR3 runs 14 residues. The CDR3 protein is CASKELADSGELFF. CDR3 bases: TGTGCCAGCAAGGAACTAGCTGACTCCGGGGAGCTGTTTTTT.

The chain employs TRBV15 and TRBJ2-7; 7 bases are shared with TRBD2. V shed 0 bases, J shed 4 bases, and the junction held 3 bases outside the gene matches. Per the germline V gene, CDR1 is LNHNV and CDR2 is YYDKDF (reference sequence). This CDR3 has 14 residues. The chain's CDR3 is CATSRDRGGYEQYF. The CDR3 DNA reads TGTGCCACCAGCAGAGATCGCGGGGGATACGAGCAGTACTTC.

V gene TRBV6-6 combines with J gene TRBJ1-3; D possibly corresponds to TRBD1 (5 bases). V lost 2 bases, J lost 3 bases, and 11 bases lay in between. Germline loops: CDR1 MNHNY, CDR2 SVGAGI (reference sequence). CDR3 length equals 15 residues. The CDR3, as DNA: TGTGCCAGCAGTTACGCGGGGCTAGGTGGAAACACCATATATTTT. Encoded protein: CASSYAGLGGNTIYF.

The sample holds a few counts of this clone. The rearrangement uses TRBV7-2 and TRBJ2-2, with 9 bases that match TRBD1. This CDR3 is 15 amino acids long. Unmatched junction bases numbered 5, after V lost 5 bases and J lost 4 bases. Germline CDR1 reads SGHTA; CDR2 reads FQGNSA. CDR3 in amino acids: CASSPGQGFTGELFF. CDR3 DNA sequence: TGTGCCAGCAGCCCGGGACAGGGCTTCACCGGGGAGCTGTTTTTT.

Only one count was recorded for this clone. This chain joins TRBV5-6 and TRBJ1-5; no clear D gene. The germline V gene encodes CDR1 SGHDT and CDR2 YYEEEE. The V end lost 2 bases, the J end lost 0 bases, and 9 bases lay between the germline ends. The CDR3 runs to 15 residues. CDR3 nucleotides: TGTGCCAGCAGCTTCTTCTTCCTTAGCAATCAGCCCCAGCATTTT. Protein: CASSFFFLSNQPQHF.

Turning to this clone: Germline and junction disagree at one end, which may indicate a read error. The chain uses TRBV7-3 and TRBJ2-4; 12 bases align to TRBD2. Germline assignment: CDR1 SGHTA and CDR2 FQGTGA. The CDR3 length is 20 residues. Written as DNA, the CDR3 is TGTGCCAGCAGCTTAACGGGAGCGCTAGCGGGGGGGTGGGCCAAAAACAGTCAGTACTTC. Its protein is CASSLTGALAGGWAKNSQYF.

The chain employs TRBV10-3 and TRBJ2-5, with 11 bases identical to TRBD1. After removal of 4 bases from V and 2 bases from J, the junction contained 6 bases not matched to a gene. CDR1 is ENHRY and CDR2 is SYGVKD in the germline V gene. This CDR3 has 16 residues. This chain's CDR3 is CAISVGTGGSQETQYF. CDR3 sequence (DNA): TGTGCCATCAGTGTCGGGACAGGGGGATCACAAGAGACCCAGTACTTC.

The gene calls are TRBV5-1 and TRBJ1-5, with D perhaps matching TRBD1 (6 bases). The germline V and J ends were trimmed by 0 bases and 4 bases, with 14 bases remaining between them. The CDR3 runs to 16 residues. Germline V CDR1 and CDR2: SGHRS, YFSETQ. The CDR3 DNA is TGCGCCAGCAGCTTGGATGGGACCAGGGGTAATCAGCCCCAGCATTTT. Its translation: CASSLDGTRGNQPQHF.

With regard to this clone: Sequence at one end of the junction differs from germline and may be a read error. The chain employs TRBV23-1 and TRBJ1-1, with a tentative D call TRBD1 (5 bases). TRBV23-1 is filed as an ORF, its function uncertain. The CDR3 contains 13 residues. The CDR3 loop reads CASSHLPGTQAPF. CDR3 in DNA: TGCGCCAGCAGTCATCTGCCCGGGACTCAAGCCCCATTT.

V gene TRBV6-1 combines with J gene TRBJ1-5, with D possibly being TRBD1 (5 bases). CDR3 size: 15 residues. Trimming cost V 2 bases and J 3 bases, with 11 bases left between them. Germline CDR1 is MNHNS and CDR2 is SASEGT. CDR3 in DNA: TGTGCCAGCAGTGAATTGTCGGGGGACAATCAGCCCCAGCATTTT. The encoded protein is CASSELSGDNQPQHF.

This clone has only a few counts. The CDR3 loop reads CASSYSPTGLGGYTF. The CDR3 coding sequence is TGTGCCAGCAGTTACTCGCCGACAGGGTTGGGAGGCTACACCTTC. This chain connects TRBV6-5 to TRBJ1-2; TRBD1 matches 7 bases. CDR1 is MNHEY, CDR2 SVGAGI, per germline. V was pared by 0 bases and J by 8 bases, with 9 bases of the junction left unmatched. This CDR3 region has 15 residues.

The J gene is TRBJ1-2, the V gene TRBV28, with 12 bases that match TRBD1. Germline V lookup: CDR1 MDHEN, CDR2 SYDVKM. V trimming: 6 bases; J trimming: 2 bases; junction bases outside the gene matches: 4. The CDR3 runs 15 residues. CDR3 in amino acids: CASSLGTGGNYGYTF. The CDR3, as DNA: TGTGCCAGCAGCCTCGGGACAGGGGGCAACTATGGCTACACCTTC.

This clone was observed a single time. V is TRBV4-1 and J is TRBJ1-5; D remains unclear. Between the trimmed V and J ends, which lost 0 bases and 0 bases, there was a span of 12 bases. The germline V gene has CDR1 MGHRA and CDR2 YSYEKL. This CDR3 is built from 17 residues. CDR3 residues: CASSQDQQTNSNQPQHF. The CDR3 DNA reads TGCGCCAGCAGCCAAGATCAACAGACAAATAGCAATCAGCCCCAGCATTTT.

DNA of the CDR3: TGTGCCAGTACTAGCTCGGGGGAGCTGTTTTTT. It encodes CASTSSGELFF. The chain is built from TRBV19 and TRBJ2-2; tentatively, D is TRBD2 (5 bases). The V end was cut by 7 bases, the J end by 8 bases, with 8 bases between. Germline V gene sequence: CDR1 LNHDA, CDR2 SQIVND (reference sequence). CDR3 length: 11 amino acids. Full variable domain (remainder filled in from reference TRBV19 and TRBJ2-2): DGGITQSPKYLFRKEGQNVTLSCEQNLNHDAMYWYRQDPGQGLRLIYYSQIVNDFQKGDIAEGYSVSREKKESFPLTVTSAQKNPTAFYLCASTSSGELFFGEGSRLTVL.

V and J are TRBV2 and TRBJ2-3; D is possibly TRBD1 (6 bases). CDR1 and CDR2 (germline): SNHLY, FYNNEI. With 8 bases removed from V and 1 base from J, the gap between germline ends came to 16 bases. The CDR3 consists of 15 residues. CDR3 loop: CASPLRAGGTDTQYF. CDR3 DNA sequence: TGTGCCAGCCCTTTGAGGGCAGGGGGCACAGATACGCAGTATTTT. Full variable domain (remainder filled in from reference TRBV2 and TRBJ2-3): EPEVTQTPSHQVTQMGQEVILRCVPISNHLYFYWYRQILGQKVEFLVSFYNNEISEKSEIFDDQFSVERPDGSNFTLKIRSTKLEDSAMYFCASPLRAGGTDTQYFGPGTRLTVL.

The CDR3 spells CASRAGTGWNGYTF. Written as DNA, the CDR3 is TGTGCCAGCAGGGCCGGTACAGGGTGGAATGGCTACACCTTC. The rearrangement uses TRBV27 and TRBJ1-2; D is perhaps TRBD1 (6 bases). Per germline, CDR1 MNHEY and CDR2 SMNVEV (reference sequence). The CDR3 is 14 residues long. Trimming pared 6 bases from V and 6 bases from J, leaving 17 bases between.

The CDR3 DNA reads TGTGCCAGCGACCGGGACAGAATCGGCGAGCAGTACTTC. The encoded protein is CASDRDRIGEQYF. V is TRBV7-9 and J is TRBJ2-7; TRBD1 matches 7 bases. The germline gives CDR1 SEHNR, CDR2 FQNEAQ (reference sequence). The junction had 10 bases not matched to a gene; V was cut back by 8 bases and J by 6 bases. This CDR3 is 13 amino acids long.

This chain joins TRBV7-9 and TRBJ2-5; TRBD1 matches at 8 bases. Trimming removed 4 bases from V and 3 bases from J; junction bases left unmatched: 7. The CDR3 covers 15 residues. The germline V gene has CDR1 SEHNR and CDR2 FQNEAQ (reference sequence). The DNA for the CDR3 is TGTGCCAGCAGCTCCCAGGACAGGGCTAAAGAGACCCAGTACTTC. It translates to CASSSQDRAKETQYF.

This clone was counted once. The CDR3 is CASSPGTNSERGQFF. CDR3 DNA sequence: TGTGCCAGCAGCCCGGGGACTAACTCTGAACGAGGGCAGTTCTTC. This sequence joins TRBV5-4 and TRBJ2-1, with 7 bases matching TRBD2. V trimming: 4 bases; J trimming: 12 bases; junction bases outside the gene matches: 16. The CDR3 is 15 amino acids. Germline V gives CDR1 SGHNT, CDR2 YYREEE (reference sequence). The complete variable domain, with remaining parts taken from reference TRBV5-4 and TRBJ2-1, reads ETGVTQSPTHLIKTRGQQVTLRCSSQSGHNTVSWYQQALGQGPQFIFQYYREEENGRGNFPPRFSGLQFPNYSSELNVNALELDDSALYLCASSPGTNSERGQFFGPGTRLTVL.

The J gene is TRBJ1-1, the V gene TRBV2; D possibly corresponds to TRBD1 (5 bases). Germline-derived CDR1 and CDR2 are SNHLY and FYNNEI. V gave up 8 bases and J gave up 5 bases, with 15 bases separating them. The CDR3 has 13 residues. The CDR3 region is CASRVGGRTEAFF. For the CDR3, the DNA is TGTGCCAGCCGGGTCGGGGGTCGGACTGAAGCTTTCTTT. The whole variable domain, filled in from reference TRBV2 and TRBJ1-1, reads EPEVTQTPSHQVTQMGQEVILRCVPISNHLYFYWYRQILGQKVEFLVSFYNNEISEKSEIFDDQFSVERPDGSNFTLKIRSTKLEDSAMYFCASRVGGRTEAFFGQGTRLTVV.

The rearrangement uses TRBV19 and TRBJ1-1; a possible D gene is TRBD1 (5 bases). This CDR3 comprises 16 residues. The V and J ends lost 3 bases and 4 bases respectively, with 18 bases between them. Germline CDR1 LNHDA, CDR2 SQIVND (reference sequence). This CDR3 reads CASSILAPRGSTEAFF. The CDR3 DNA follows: TGTGCCAGTAGTATTCTGGCCCCACGGGGGAGCACTGAAGCTTTCTTT.

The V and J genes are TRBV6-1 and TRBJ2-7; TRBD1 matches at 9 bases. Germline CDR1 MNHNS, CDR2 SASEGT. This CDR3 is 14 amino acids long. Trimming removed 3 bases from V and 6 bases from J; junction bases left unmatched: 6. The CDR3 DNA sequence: TGTGCCAGCAGTGAGCAACAGGGGGCAAGCGAGCAGTACTTC. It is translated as CASSEQQGASEQYF.